Listed here are 32 T cell receptor beta chains from one sample, sequenced in a study of T cells in Graves' hyperthyroidism and ophthalmopathy. TCR beta CDR3 regions were amplified from RNA. The HTBI set primed first-round TCR CDR3 RT-PCR. TCRdb used MiXCR to reprocess the multiplex PCR reads, holding one entry per CDR3 protein. The data contain some 490,000 distinct CDR3 sequences, about 20% of them seen just once; the ten biggest clones take up approximately 49%. The sequenced sample consisted of blood. These receptors came from a woman in her 70s with Graves' ophthalmopathy.

The rearrangement joins TRBV4-2 to TRBJ1-5; D gene ambiguous. Germline V gene data show CDR1 as LGHNA and CDR2 as YNFKEQ. This CDR3 contains 15 residues. The V end lost 0 bases, the J end lost 4 bases, and 10 bases lay between the germline ends. The chain's CDR3 is CASSQDRAGNQPQHF. In nucleotides, the CDR3 is TGTGCCAGCAGCCAAGATAGGGCAGGTAATCAGCCCCAGCATTTT.

This chain joins TRBV10-3 and TRBJ1-1, with D possibly being TRBD1 (6 bases). Trimming removed 2 bases at V and 5 bases at J, with 15 bases between. The CDR3 runs to 15 residues. Germline V gene sequence: CDR1 ENHRY, CDR2 SYGVKD. CDR3 bases: TGTGCCATCAGTGAGCGGGGAACAGGGTTAACTGAAGCTTTCTTT. This translates into CAISERGTGLTEAFF.

This clonotype has at least ten counts. The genes are TRBV5-1 and TRBJ2-3; 8 bases are a match to TRBD1. The ends lost 4 bases at V and 5 bases at J; junction bases unmatched: 3. This CDR3 is built from 13 residues. Germline V gene data show CDR1 as SGHRS and CDR2 as YFSETQ. In DNA, the CDR3 is TGCGCCAGCAGCGGACAGGGCGGAGATACGCAGTATTTT. This codes for CASSGQGGDTQYF. The variable domain in full, completed from reference TRBV5-1 and TRBJ2-3, reads KAGVTQTPRYLIKTRGQQVTLSCSPISGHRSVSWYQQTPGQGLQFLFEYFSETQRNKGNFPGRFSGRQFSNSRSEMNVSTLELGDSALYLCASSGQGGDTQYFGPGTRLTVL.

This clonotype was detected many times. The chain is built from TRBV12-5 and TRBJ2-1; perhaps D is TRBD1 or TRBD2 (5 bases each). There are 15 residues in the CDR3. Germline V gene sequence: CDR1 LGHNT, CDR2 FRNRAP. V lost 6 bases and J lost 0, with 12 bases in between. Here the CDR3 DNA reads TGTGCTAGTGGACTGGGACGTAGCTCCTACAATGAGCAGTTCTTC. This codes for CASGLGRSSYNEQFF.

V and J are TRBV12-3 or TRBV12-4 and TRBJ2-5; D gene uncertain. The CDR3 is 13 residues long. Trimming shortened V by 5 bases and J by 7 bases, and 14 bases separated the two germline ends. As DNA, the CDR3 is TGTGCCAGCAGTCCCCGTGGACCCAGGACCCAGTACTTC. It encodes CASSPRGPRTQYF.

There are a few counts of this clonotype. This rearrangement joins TRBV7-6 to TRBJ2-1, with TRBD2 identical over 10 bases. The ends lost 2 bases at V and 6 bases at J; junction bases unmatched: 4. The CDR3 runs to 15 residues. Germline V gene data show CDR1 as SGHVS and CDR2 as FNYEAQ. The chain's CDR3 is CASSLKAGGINEQFF. The CDR3 nucleotides are TGTGCCAGCAGCTTAAAAGCGGGAGGGATCAATGAGCAGTTCTTC.

The table lists this clonotype with a few counts. This chain links TRBV15 with TRBJ2-1; unclear D gene. The CDR3 runs to 16 residues. Trimming took off 2 bases at V and 6 bases at J, with 17 bases between the two ends. The germline gives CDR1 LNHNV, CDR2 YYDKDF (reference sequence). As DNA, the CDR3 is TGTGCCACCAGCAGAAGCGATGGCTCGTGGGGCAATGAGCAGTTCTTC. It translates to CATSRSDGSWGNEQFF.

There are many counts of this clonotype. The J gene is TRBJ1-4, the V gene TRBV28; weak D call: TRBD1 (5 bases). There are 15 residues in the CDR3. Trimming took 3 bases from V and 6 from J, leaving 14 bases between them. The germline V gene encodes CDR1 MDHEN and CDR2 SYDVKM. The CDR3 reads CASSFPRGVDEKLFF. The CDR3 DNA reads TGTGCCAGCAGTTTTCCAAGGGGTGTGGATGAAAAACTGTTTTTT.

This clonotype was detected ten times or more. This chain's CDR3 is CASSATTGGSYNEQFF. The CDR3 coding sequence is TGTGCCAGCAGTGCCACCACAGGGGGCAGCTACAATGAGCAGTTCTTC. The rearrangement links TRBV12-3 or TRBV12-4 to TRBJ2-1, with TRBD1 identical over 9 bases. This CDR3 contains 16 residues. V dropped 5 bases and J dropped 3; count of bases not matched to a gene: 8.

This clonotype has only a few counts. This chain links TRBV28 with TRBJ2-7; the D gene could be TRBD1 or TRBD2 (6 bases each). The length of the CDR3 is 15 residues. Per the germline V gene, CDR1 is MDHEN and CDR2 is SYDVKM. Trimming took 6 bases from V and 3 from J, leaving 18 bases between them. CDR3: CASRRRGPSNYEQYF. DNA for the CDR3: TGTGCCAGCAGGCGCCGGGGGCCATCGAACTACGAGCAGTACTTC.

This clonotype has just a few counts. The J gene is TRBJ1-1, the V gene TRBV7-9; no clear D. The V end was cut by 5 bases, the J end by 0 bases, with 13 bases between. CDR3 length: 15 residues. Germline loops: CDR1 SEHNR, CDR2 FQNEAQ (reference sequence). CDR3 coding DNA: TGTGCCAGCAGCGCCGGTAGTGTCATGAACACTGAAGCTTTCTTT. This codes for CASSAGSVMNTEAFF.

This clonotype was seen ten or more times. The chain carries TRBV3-1 and TRBJ2-7, with 8 nucleotides matching TRBD1. Germline V lookup: CDR1 LGHDT, CDR2 YNNKEL (reference sequence). V dropped 0 bases and J dropped 1; count of bases not matched to a gene: 2. The CDR3 contains 15 residues. The CDR3 protein is CASSQDNRGSYEQYF. For the CDR3, the DNA is TGTGCCAGCAGCCAAGATAACAGGGGGTCCTACGAGCAGTACTTC.

The chain combines TRBV6-1 with TRBJ1-1; D not resolved. Germline V gene lookup returns CDR1 MNHNS and CDR2 SASEGT. The ends were cut back, 6 bases at V and 0 bases at J, with 11 bases in the middle. This CDR3 has 14 amino acids. For the CDR3, the DNA is TGTGCCAGCAGAACATATGGGATGAACACTGAAGCTTTCTTT. Translation: CASRTYGMNTEAFF.

As to this clonotype: At one of its ends the junction is not consistent with the germline gene, which may arise from a read error. The rearrangement joins TRBV27 to TRBJ2-4; D unresolved. The CDR3 contains 12 residues. Germline V gives CDR1 MNHEY, CDR2 SMNVEV (reference sequence). CDR3 nucleotides: TGTGCCAGCTGTCTCCGCCGGGCCCAATTGTTCTTC. This sequence encodes CASCLRRAQLFF.

The J gene is TRBJ2-1, the V gene TRBV10-2; D remains ambiguous. The CDR3 is 14 residues long. From germline, CDR1 is WSHSY and CDR2 SAAADI. The germline V and J ends were trimmed by 4 bases and 4 bases, with 11 bases remaining between them. CDR3 coding DNA: TGCGCCAGCAGTGGGCAGGTCGCTTACAATGAGCAGTTCTTC. The encoded protein is CASSGQVAYNEQFF.

This clonotype was recorded many times. The chain is built from TRBV3-1 and TRBJ1-2; possible D gene TRBD1, 5 bases. Per the germline V gene, CDR1 is LGHDT and CDR2 is YNNKEL (reference sequence). V gave up 5 bases and J gave up 3 bases, with 13 bases separating them. The CDR3 has 14 amino acids. This CDR3 reads CASSNAGRHYGYTF. The CDR3 bases are TGTGCCAGCAGCAACGCGGGGCGGCACTATGGCTACACCTTC.

The V call is TRBV5-1, the J call TRBJ2-3; D is unclear. Germline V gene data show CDR1 as SGHRS and CDR2 as YFSETQ. The V gene lost 0 bases and the J gene lost 6 bases, with 14 bases spanning the gap. The CDR3 is made up of 15 amino acids. The CDR3 DNA is TGCGCCAGCAGCTTGGGACTCGCCCCTGGTGATACGCAGTATTTT. This encodes CASSLGLAPGDTQYF.

This clonotype was seen more than once but under ten times. The V and J genes are TRBV6-1 and TRBJ2-7, with D hard to call. Per germline, CDR1 MNHNS and CDR2 SASEGT. The CDR3 length is 15 residues. V was clipped by 6 bases and J by 0 bases, with 15 bases between them. The CDR3 nucleotides are TGTGCCAGCAGGTCCCCTCCTGCGAACTCCTACGAGCAGTACTTC. Residues: CASRSPPANSYEQYF.

This clonotype has only a few counts. The chain couples TRBV28 to TRBJ1-2; 9 positions agree with TRBD1. This CDR3 has 15 amino acids. Germline V gives CDR1 MDHEN, CDR2 SYDVKM. The V and J ends lost 5 bases and 6 bases, in that order; junction bases with no gene match: 10. CDR3 loop: CASSPLGTGYNGYTF. The CDR3 DNA follows: TGTGCCAGCAGTCCGCTCGGGACAGGGTATAATGGCTACACCTTC.

J is TRBJ1-5 and V is TRBV20-1; D gene uncertain. The length of the CDR3 is 13 residues. CDR1 is DFQATT, CDR2 SNEGSKA, per germline (reference sequence). Deletions cut 3 bases from V and 1 base from J, with 7 bases between. CDR3: CSARDGSNQPQHF. In nucleotides, the CDR3 is TGCAGTGCTAGGGACGGGAGCAATCAGCCCCAGCATTTT.

The table lists this clonotype with a few counts. The V and J genes are TRBV10-3 and TRBJ2-5; a weak D match, TRBD1 (5 bases). The CDR3 has 17 residues. Trimming shortened V by 0 bases and J by 2 bases, and 16 bases separated the two germline ends. Germline V lookup: CDR1 ENHRY, CDR2 SYGVKD. DNA of the CDR3: TGTGCCATCAGTGAGTCGAGTGGGGCAGGGTATCAAGAGACCCAGTACTTC. Amino acid sequence: CAISESSGAGYQETQYF.

The rearrangement uses TRBV6-1 and TRBJ1-2, with 9 bases that match TRBD1. The CDR3 is 13 residues long. J lost 8 bases, V lost 10 bases, and 11 bases had no gene match. CDR1 MNHNS and CDR2 SASEGT come from the germline V gene. The CDR3, as DNA: TGTGCCATAGGGAACAGGGGGCTGGAGGGCTACACCTTC. Translation gives CAIGNRGLEGYTF.

The sample holds a few counts of this clonotype. In nucleotides, the CDR3 is TGTGCCAGCAGTGCGGGACTTTACCAAGAGACCCAGTACTTC. Residues: CASSAGLYQETQYF. V gene TRBV12-3 or TRBV12-4 combines with J gene TRBJ2-5; D perhaps matches TRBD2 (6 bases). The ends were cut back, 5 bases at V and 0 bases at J, with 10 bases in the middle. CDR3 length equals 14 residues.

This clonotype has a handful of counts. J is TRBJ2-1 and V is TRBV30; D may match TRBD1 or TRBD2 (5 bases each). The CDR3 length is 15 residues. The V end was cut by 4 bases, the J end by 4 bases, with 17 bases between. Germline V gives CDR1 GTSNPN, CDR2 SVGIG (reference sequence). CDR3 in DNA: TGTGCCTGGACTTCGGGGCTGGACTTTTACAATGAGCAGTTCTTC. This codes for CAWTSGLDFYNEQFF.

This clonotype has a handful of counts. This sequence joins TRBV19 and TRBJ1-2; TRBD1 matches at 10 bases. V shed 8 bases, J shed 5 bases, and the junction held 11 bases outside the gene matches. The CDR3 runs to 15 residues. Germline CDR1 reads LNHDA; CDR2 reads SQIVND (reference sequence). CDR3 nucleotide sequence: TGTGCCAGTCGATTTGGGACAGGGGATTTTTATGGCTACACCTTC. Amino acids: CASRFGTGDFYGYTF.

The chain carries TRBV5-1 and TRBJ2-1; D call uncertain. This CDR3 comprises 14 residues. The ends were cut back, 0 bases at V and 5 bases at J, with 9 bases in the middle. Germline CDR1 SGHRS, CDR2 YFSETQ. CDR3 in DNA: TGCGCCAGCAGCTTGGCCCCGCAAAACAATGAGCAGTTCTTC. It is translated as CASSLAPQNNEQFF.

This clonotype was seen a handful of times. The gene calls are TRBV30 and TRBJ1-2; the D gene is possibly TRBD1 (5 bases). Trimming shortened V by 0 bases and J by 4 bases, and 12 bases separated the two germline ends. The CDR3 is made up of 14 amino acids. Per germline, CDR1 GTSNPN and CDR2 SVGIG (reference sequence). CDR3 sequence: CAWSVRGDGYGYTF. The CDR3, as DNA: TGTGCCTGGAGTGTTAGAGGGGACGGCTATGGCTACACCTTC.

This clonotype has just a few counts. The rearrangement uses TRBV6-5 and TRBJ2-3, with D maybe TRBD1 (6 bases). This CDR3 is 16 amino acids long. The V gene's germline CDR1 is MNHEY and CDR2 SVGAGI. V shed 2 bases and J shed 3 bases, with 15 bases lying between them. The CDR3 loop is CASSYPSQGGTDTQYF. The CDR3, as DNA: TGTGCCAGCAGTTACCCATCACAGGGTGGGACAGATACGCAGTATTTT.

This clonotype was picked up many times. The chain links TRBV6-2 or TRBV6-3 to TRBJ2-7, with D hard to call. Per germline, CDR1 MNHEY and CDR2 SVGEGT. V was cut by 6 bases and J by 0 bases, with 6 bases left in between. CDR3 length: 12 residues. The CDR3 region is CASSVSSYEQYF. The CDR3 DNA reads TGTGCCAGCAGCGTCAGCTCCTACGAGCAGTACTTC.

This clonotype was seen ten or more times. This chain connects TRBV20-1 to TRBJ2-3; D gene ambiguous. The germline CDR1 and CDR2 sequences are DFQATT and SNEGSKA (reference sequence). The CDR3 loop spans 13 amino acids. V was pared by 5 bases and J by 1 base, with 10 bases between. The CDR3 protein is CSAPSPGTDTQYF. The CDR3 bases are TGCAGTGCTCCTTCCCCGGGCACAGATACGCAGTATTTT.

The chain joins TRBV6-2 or TRBV6-3 to TRBJ2-7; D not resolved. Germline CDR1 is MNHEY and CDR2 is SVGEGT. V dropped 2 bases and J dropped 2 bases, with 13 bases sitting between them. The CDR3 is 15 residues long. DNA of the CDR3: TGTGCCAGCAGTTACATGTGGGCCCTAACCTACGAGCAGTACTTC. Amino acid sequence: CASSYMWALTYEQYF.

This clonotype was seen more than once but under ten times. The rearrangement links TRBV3-1 to TRBJ2-1; TRBD1 matches at 7 bases. With V trimmed by 10 bases and J by 0 bases, 9 bases remained unmatched. Germline lookup yields CDR1 LGHDT and CDR2 YNNKEL (reference sequence). The CDR3 is made up of 15 amino acids. CDR3 bases: TGTGCCACTAGGACAGGACCAAACTCCTACAATGAGCAGTTCTTC. Translation gives CATRTGPNSYNEQFF.